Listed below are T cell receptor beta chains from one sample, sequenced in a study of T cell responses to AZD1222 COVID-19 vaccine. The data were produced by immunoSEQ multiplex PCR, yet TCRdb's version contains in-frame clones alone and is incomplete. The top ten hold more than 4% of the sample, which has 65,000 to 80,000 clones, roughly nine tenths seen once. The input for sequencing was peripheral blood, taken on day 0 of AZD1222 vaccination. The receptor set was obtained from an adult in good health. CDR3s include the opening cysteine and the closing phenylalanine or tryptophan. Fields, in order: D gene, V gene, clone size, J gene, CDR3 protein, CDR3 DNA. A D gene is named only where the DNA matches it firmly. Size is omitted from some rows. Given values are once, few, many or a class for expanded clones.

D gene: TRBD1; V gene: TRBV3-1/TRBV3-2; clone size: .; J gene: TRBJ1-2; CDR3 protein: CASTRQDRGSSGYTF; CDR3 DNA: TGTGCCAGCACCCGTCAGGACAGGGGATCGAGTGGCTACACCTTC
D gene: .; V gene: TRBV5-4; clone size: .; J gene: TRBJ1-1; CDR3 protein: CASSLAGRATEAFF; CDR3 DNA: TGTGCCAGCAGCTTGGCCGGGAGGGCCACTGAAGCTTTCTTT
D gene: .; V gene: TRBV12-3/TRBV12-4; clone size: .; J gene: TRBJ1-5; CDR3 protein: CASTHPPRPQHF; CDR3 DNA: TGTGCCAGCACCCATCCCCCACGGCCCCAGCATTTT
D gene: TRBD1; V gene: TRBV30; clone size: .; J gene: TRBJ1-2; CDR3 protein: CAWSRDSYGYTF; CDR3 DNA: TGTGCCTGGAGTCGGGACAGCTATGGCTACACCTTC
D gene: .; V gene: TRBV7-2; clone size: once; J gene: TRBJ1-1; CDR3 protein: CASSLDRDEAFF; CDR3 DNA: TGTGCCAGCAGCTTAGACCGAGACGAAGCTTTCTTT
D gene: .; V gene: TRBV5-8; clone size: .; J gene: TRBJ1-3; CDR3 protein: CASSIRGIGNTIYF; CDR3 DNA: TGTGCCAGCAGCATCCGGGGGATTGGAAACACCATATATTTT
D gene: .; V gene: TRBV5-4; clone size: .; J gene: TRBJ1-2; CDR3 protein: CASSPGVGLTF; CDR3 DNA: TGTGCCAGCAGCCCAGGCGTCGGCCTCACCTTC
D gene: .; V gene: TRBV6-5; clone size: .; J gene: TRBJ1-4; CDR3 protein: CASGTGRGEKLFF; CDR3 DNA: TGTGCCAGCGGAACAGGGCGAGGCGAAAAACTGTTTTTT
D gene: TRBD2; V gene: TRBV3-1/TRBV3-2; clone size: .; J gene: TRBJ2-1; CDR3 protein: CASSQDPWWGSGNSGRSYNEQFF; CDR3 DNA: TGTGCCAGCAGCCAAGATCCGTGGTGGGGTAGCGGGAATTCGGGGCGTTCCTACAATGAGCAGTTCTTC
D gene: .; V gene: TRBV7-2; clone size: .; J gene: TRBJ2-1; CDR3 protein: CASSLEISSYNEQFF; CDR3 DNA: TGTGCCAGCAGCTTAGAAATCAGCTCCTACAATGAGCAGTTCTTC
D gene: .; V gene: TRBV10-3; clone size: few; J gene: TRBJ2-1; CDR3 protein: CAISERESSYNEQFF; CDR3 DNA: TGTGCCATCAGTGAACGGGAGAGCTCCTACAATGAGCAGTTCTTC
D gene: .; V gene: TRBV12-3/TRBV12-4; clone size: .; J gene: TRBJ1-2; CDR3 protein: CASSLSTGYGYTF; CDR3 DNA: TGTGCCAGCAGTTTATCTACGGGATATGGCTACACCTTC
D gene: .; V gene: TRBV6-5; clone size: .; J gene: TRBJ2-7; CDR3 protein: CASSYGGRGDYEQYF; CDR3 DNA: TGTGCCAGCAGTTACGGCGGCAGGGGGGACTACGAGCAGTACTTC
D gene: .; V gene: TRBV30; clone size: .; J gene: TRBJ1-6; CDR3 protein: CAWSVGLPNSPLHF; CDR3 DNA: TGTGCCTGGAGTGTCGGACTCCCTAATTCACCCCTCCACTTT
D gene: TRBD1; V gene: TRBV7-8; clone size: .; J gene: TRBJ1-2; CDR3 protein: CASSAGTGESGYTF; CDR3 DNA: TGTGCCAGCAGCGCCGGGACAGGGGAGTCTGGCTACACCTTC
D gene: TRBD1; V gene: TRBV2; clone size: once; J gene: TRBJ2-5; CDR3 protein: CASSVGQGETQYF; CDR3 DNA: TGTGCCAGCAGTGTGGGACAGGGCGAGACCCAGTACTTC
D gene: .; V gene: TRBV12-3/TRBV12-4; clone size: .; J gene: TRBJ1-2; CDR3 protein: CASSLSGIYGYTF; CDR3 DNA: TGTGCCAGCAGCCTGTCGGGAATCTATGGCTACACCTTC
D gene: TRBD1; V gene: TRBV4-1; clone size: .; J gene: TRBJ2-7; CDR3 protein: CASSQDEGQGRLAYEQYF; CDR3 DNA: TGCGCCAGCAGCCAGGACGAGGGACAGGGGCGATTAGCCTACGAGCAGTACTTC
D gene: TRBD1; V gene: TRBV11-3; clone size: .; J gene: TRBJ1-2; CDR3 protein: CASSLAGWQGGYGYTF; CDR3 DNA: TGTGCCAGCAGCTTGGCTGGTTGGCAGGGGGGCTATGGCTACACCTTC
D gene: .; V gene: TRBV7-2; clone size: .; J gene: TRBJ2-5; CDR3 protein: CASSLSVRRSQETQYF; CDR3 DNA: TGTGCCAGCAGCTTAAGCGTGCGCCGCAGCCAAGAGACCCAGTACTTC
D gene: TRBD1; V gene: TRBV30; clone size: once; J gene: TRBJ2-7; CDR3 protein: CASKDRDGVNYEQYF; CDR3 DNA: TGTGCCTCGAAAGACAGGGATGGAGTGAACTACGAGCAGTACTTC
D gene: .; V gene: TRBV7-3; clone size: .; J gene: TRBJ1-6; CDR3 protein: CASSLGGNSPLHF; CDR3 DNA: TGTGCCAGCAGCCTTGGTGGGAATTCACCCCTCCACTTT
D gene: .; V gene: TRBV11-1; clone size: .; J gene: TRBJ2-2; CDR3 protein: CASRLSTGHTGELFF; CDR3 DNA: TGTGCCAGCCGCCTAAGCACAGGACACACCGGGGAGCTGTTTTTT
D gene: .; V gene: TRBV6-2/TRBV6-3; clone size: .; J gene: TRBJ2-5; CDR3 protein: CASSYSMGGQETQYF; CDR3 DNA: TGTGCCAGCAGTTACTCGATGGGGGGCCAAGAGACCCAGTACTTC
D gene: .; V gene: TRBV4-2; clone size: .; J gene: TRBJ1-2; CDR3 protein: CASSQDAGAYGYTF; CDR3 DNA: TGTGCCAGCAGCCAAGATGCGGGGGCCTATGGCTACACCTTC
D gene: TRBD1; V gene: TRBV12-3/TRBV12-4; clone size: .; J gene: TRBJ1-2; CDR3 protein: CASSGDRGASTF; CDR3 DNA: TGTGCCAGCAGTGGGGACAGGGGCGCTTCCACCTTC
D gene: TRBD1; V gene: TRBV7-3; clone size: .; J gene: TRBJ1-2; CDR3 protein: CASSLLGQGADYGYTF; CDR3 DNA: TGTGCCAGCAGCCTTTTGGGACAGGGGGCCGACTATGGCTACACCTTC
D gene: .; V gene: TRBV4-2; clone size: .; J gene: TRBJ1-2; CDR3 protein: CASSQGHEGQIRNYGYTF; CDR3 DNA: TGTGCCAGCAGCCAAGGACACGAAGGGCAGATTAGAAACTATGGCTACACCTTC
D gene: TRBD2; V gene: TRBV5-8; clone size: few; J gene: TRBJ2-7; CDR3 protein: CASRSGLAGGEQYF; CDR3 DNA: TGTGCCAGCAGGTCGGGACTAGCGGGAGGAGAGCAGTACTTC
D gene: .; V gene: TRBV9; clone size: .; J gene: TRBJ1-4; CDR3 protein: CASQDSRGEKLFF; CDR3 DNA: TGTGCCAGCCAGGACAGCCGGGGGGAAAAACTGTTTTTT
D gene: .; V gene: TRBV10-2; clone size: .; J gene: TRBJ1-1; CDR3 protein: CASSDSVGNTEAFF; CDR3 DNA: TGCGCCAGCAGTGATAGCGTAGGGAACACTGAAGCTTTCTTT
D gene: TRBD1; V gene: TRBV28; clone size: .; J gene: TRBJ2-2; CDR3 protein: CASRQGATGELFF; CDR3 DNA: TGTGCCAGCAGACAGGGGGCCACCGGGGAGCTGTTTTTT
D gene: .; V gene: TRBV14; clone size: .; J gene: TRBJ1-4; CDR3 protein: CASSQGLINRDEKLFF; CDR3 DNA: TGTGCCAGCAGCCAAGGCCTTATTAACAGGGATGAAAAACTGTTTTTT
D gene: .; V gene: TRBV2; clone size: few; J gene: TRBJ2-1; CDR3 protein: CASSDGRGIYNEQFF; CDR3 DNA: TGTGCCAGCAGTGACGGACGGGGGATCTACAATGAGCAGTTCTTC
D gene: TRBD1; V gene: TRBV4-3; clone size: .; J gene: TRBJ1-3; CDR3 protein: CASSQADRGGSGNTIYF; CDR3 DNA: TGCGCCAGCAGCCAAGCTGACAGGGGAGGCTCTGGAAACACCATATATTTT
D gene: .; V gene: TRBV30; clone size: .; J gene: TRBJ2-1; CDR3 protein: CAWSVRRLAPYNEQFF; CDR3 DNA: TGTGCCTGGAGTGTACGCCGGCTAGCTCCCTACAATGAGCAGTTCTTC
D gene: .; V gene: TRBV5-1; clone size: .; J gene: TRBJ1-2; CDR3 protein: CASSPQGLGGYTF; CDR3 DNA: TGCGCCAGCAGCCCCCAGGGCCTAGGGGGCTACACCTTC
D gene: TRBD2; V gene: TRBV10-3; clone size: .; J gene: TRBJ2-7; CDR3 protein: CAMGTSGVYEQYF; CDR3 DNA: TGTGCCATGGGGACTAGCGGGGTCTACGAGCAGTACTTC
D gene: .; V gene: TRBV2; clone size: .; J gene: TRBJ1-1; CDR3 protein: CASSVDTEAFF; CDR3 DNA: TGTGCCAGCAGCGTGGACACTGAAGCTTTCTTT
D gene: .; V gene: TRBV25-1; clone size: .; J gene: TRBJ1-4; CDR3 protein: CASSDLGTTGEKLFF; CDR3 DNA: TGTGCCAGCAGTGACTTAGGCACCACTGGGGAAAAACTGTTTTTT
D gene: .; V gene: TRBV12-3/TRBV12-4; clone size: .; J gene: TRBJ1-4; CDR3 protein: CASRGGRIEKLFF; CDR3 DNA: TGTGCCAGCAGGGGGGGTCGGATTGAAAAACTGTTTTTT